Reported below is one T cell receptor beta chain. Assay: immunoSEQ multiplex PCR; the TCRdb copy retains only in-frame clones and omits some. The table shows 40,000 to 55,000 clones, with almost 90% occurring only once. Germline V gives CDR1 SGHTA, CDR2 FQGNSA. J was trimmed by 0 bases and V by 5 bases; bases with no gene match: 2. The CDR3 runs 14 residues. The data were obtained in a study of blood T cell repertoires in COVID-19. This TCR was sampled from a human donor in a cohort sampled during active COVID-19. Input material: peripheral blood. The chain recombines TRBV7-2 with TRBJ1-2, with 8 bases matching TRBD1. CDR3 amino acids: CASSQTGANYGYTF. The CDR3 nucleotides read TGTGCCAGCAGCCAGACAGGGGCTAACTATGGCTACACCTTC.